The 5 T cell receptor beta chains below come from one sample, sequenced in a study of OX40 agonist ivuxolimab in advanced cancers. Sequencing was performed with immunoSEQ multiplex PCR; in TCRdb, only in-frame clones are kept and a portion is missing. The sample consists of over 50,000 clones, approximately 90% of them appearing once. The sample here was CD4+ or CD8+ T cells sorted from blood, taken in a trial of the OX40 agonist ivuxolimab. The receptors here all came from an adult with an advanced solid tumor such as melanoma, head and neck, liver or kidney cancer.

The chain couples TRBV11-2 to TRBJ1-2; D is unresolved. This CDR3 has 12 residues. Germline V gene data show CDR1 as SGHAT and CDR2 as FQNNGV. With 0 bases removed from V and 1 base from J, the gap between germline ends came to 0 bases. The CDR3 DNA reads TGTGCCAGCAGCTTAGATAACTATGGCTACACCTTC. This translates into CASSLDNYGYTF. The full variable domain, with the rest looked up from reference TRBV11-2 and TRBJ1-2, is EAGVAQSPRYKIIEKRQSVAFWCNPISGHATLYWYQQILGQGPKLLIQFQNNGVVDDSQLPKDRFSAERLKGVDSTLKIQPAKLEDSAVYLCASSLDNYGYTFGSGTRLTVV.

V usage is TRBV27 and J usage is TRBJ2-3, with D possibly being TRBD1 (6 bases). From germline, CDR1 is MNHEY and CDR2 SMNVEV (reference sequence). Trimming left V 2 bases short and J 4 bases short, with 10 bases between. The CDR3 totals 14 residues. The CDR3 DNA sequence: TGTGCCAGCAGTTTAGAGGGGGTCCCAGATACGCAGTATTTT. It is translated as CASSLEGVPDTQYF.

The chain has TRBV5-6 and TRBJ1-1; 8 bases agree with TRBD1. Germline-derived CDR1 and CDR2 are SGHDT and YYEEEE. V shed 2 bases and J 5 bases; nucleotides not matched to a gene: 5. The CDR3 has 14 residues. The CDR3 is CASSFGQGGTEAFF. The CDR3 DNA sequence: TGTGCCAGCAGCTTCGGACAGGGCGGAACTGAAGCTTTCTTT.

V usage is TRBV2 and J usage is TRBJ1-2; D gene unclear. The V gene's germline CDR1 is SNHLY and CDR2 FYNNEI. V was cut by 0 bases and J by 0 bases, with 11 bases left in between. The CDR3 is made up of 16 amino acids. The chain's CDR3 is CASSEAGVISNYGYTF. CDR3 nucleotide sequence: TGTGCCAGCAGTGAAGCCGGGGTCATTTCTAACTATGGCTACACCTTC.

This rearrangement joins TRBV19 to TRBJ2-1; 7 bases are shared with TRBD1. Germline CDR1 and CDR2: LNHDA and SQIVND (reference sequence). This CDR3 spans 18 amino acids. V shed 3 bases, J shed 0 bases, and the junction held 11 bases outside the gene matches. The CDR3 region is CASSMDIQGSYSYNEQFF. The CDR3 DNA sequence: TGTGCCAGTAGTATGGATATACAGGGGTCTTACTCCTACAATGAGCAGTTCTTC.